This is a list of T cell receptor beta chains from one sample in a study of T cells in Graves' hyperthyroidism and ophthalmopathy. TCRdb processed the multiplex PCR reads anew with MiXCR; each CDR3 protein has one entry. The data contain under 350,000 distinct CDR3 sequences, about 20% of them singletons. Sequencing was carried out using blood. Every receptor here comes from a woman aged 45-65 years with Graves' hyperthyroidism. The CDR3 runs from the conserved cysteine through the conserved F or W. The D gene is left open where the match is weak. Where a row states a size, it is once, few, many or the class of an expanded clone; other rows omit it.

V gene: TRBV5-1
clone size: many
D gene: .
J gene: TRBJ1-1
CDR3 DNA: TGTGCCAGCAGTCTAGGGGACGGGAACACTGAAGCTTTCTTT
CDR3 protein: CASSLGDGNTEAFF

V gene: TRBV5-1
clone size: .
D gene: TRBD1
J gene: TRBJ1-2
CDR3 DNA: TGCGCCAGCAGCTTGGGCGCCACGACAGGGAACTATGGCTACACCTTC
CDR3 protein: CASSLGATTGNYGYTF

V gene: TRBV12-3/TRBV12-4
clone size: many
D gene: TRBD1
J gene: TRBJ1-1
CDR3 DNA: TGTGCCAGCAGCCCGGGACAGGTTTACTCGAACACTGAAGCTTTCTTT
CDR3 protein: CASSPGQVYSNTEAFF

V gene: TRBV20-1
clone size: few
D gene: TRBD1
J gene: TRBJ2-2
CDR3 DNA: TGCAGTGCTAAGGGTGGGGACAGGTTTGCCGGGGAGCTGTTTTTT
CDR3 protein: CSAKGGDRFAGELFF

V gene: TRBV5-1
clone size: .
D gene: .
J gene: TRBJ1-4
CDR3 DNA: TGCGCCAGCAGCTTGGTGGCAGGGTCAGGTGAAAAACTGTTTTTT
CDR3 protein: CASSLVAGSGEKLFF

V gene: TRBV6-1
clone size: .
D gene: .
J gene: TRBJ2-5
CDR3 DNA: TGTGCCAGCAGTGTCGGGACTCAAGAGACCCAGTACTTC
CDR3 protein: CASSVGTQETQYF

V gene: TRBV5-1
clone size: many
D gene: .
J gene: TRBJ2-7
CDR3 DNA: TGCGCCAGCACGGACCCAGCTGGGGCCGAGCAGTACTTC
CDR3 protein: CASTDPAGAEQYF

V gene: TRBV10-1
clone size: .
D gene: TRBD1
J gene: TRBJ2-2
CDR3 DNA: TGCGCCAGCAGTGGGGGACAGATCACCGGGGAGCTGTTTTTT
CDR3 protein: CASSGGQITGELFF

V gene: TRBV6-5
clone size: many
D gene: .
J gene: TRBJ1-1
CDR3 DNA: TGTGCCAGCAGTTACAGGTGGGCTGACAACCCCACTGAAGCTTTCTTT
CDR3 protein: CASSYRWADNPTEAFF

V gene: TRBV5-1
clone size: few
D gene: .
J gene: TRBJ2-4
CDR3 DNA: TGCGCCAGCAGCTTGATGGCTGGGCCGGAGGGCAAAAACATTCAGTACTTC
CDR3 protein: CASSLMAGPEGKNIQYF

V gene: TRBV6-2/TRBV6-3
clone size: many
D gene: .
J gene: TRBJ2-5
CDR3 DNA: TGTGCCAGCAGTTACGGCTGGCCCCGGCGAGAGACCCAGTACTTC
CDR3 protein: CASSYGWPRRETQYF

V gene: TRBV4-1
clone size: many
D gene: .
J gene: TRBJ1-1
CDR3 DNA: TGCGCCAGCTCCCAACGGGTGCTGAACACTGAAGCTTTCTTT
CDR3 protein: CASSQRVLNTEAFF

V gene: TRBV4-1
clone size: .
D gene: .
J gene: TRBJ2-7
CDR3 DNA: TGCGCCAGCAGCCAAGAAGGGTGGGACTCAAGCTCCTACGAGCAGTACTTC
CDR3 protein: CASSQEGWDSSSYEQYF

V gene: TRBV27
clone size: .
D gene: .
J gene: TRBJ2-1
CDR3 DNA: TGTGCCAGCAGTTTAAGCAGGGCCCCTCCAGGAGAGCAGTTCTTC
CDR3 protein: CASSLSRAPPGEQFF

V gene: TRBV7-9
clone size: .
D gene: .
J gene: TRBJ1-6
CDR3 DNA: TGTGCCAGCAGCTTAGAGGTGGGGAATTCACCCCTCCACTTT
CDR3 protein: CASSLEVGNSPLHF

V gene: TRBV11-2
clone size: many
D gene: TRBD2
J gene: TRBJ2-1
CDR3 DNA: TGTGCCAGCAGCTTAGTGCTAGCGGGGTACGATGGTGAGCAGTTCTTC
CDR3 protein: CASSLVLAGYDGEQFF

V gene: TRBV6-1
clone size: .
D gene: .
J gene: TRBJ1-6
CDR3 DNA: TGTGCCAGCAGTTACGGCGTAGGGAATAATTCACCCCTCCACTTT
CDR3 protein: CASSYGVGNNSPLHF

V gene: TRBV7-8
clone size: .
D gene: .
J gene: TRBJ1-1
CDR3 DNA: TGTGCCAGCAGCCAAAATACAGTGGGCACTGAAGCTTTCTTT
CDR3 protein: CASSQNTVGTEAFF

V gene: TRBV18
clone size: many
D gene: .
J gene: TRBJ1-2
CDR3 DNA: TGTGCCAGCTCACCAGCCACCTCCCGCTATGGCTACACCTTC
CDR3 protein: CASSPATSRYGYTF

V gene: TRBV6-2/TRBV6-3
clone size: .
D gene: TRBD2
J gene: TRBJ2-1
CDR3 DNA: TGTGCCAGCAGTCCAAGCGGGAGGGCCGTAAATGAGCAGTTCTTC
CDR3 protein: CASSPSGRAVNEQFF

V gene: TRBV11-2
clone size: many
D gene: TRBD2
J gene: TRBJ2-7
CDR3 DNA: TGTGCCAGCAGCCCGACGGGGGGGGGCTACGAGCAGTACTTC
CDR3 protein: CASSPTGGGYEQYF

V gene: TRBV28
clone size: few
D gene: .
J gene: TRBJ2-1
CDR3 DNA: TGTGCCAGCAGTTTTGTGGTCCCCGGGAATGAGCAGTTCTTC
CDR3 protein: CASSFVVPGNEQFF

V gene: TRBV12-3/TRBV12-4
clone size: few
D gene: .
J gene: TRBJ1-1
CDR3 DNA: TGTGCCAGCAGCCCCGGGACGCTGAACACTGAAGCTTCCTTT
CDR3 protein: CASSPGTLNTEASF

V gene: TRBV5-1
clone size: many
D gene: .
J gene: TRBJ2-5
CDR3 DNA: TGCGCCAGCAGCTTGGCTGCCCAAGAGACCCAGTACTTC
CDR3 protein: CASSLAAQETQYF

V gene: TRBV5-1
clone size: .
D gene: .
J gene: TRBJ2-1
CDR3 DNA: TGCGCCAGCAGCTTGGTCAGGCTCCGTTCCAATGAGCAGTTCTTC
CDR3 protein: CASSLVRLRSNEQFF

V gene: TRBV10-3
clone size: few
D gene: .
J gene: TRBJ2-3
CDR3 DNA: TGTGCCATCAGTGAGTCCCCGGGCCAAGATACGCAGTATTTT
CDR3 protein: CAISESPGQDTQYF

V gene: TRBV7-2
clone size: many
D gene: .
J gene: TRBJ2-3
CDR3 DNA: TGTGCCAGCAGCTTTTTCGGCGCGGGGCTGACAGATACGCAGTATTTT
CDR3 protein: CASSFFGAGLTDTQYF

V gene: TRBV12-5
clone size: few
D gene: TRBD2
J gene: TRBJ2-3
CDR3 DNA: TGTGCTAGTGGGCCCGGGACTAGCGGGGGGGCGGGGGTTGTAGATACGCAGTATTTT
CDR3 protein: CASGPGTSGGAGVVDTQYF

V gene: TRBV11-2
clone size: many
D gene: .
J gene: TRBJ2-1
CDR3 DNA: TGTGCCAGCAGCTTAGCCCCTTACAATGAGCAGTTCTTC
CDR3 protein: CASSLAPYNEQFF

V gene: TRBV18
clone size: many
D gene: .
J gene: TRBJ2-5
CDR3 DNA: TGTGCCAGCTCACCACGAGAGGGGACTGGGGAGACCCAGTACTTC
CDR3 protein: CASSPREGTGETQYF

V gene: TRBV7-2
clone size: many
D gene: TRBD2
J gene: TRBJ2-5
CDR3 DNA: TGTGCCAGCAGCTTAGAGCGGGGGAAAGAGACCCAGTACTTC
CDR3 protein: CASSLERGKETQYF

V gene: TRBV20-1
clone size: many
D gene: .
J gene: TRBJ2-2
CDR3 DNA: TGCAGTGCTCCCCAAGGGCGGGACGGGGAGCTGTTTTTT
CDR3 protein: CSAPQGRDGELFF

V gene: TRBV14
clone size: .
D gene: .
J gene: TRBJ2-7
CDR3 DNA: TGTGCCAGCAGCCAAGAGTACGAGCAGTACTTC
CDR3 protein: CASSQEYEQYF

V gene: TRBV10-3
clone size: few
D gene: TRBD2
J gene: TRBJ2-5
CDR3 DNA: TGTGCCACCAAGAGCGGGACTAGCGGGGCTCAAGAGACCCAGTACTTC
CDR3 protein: CATKSGTSGAQETQYF

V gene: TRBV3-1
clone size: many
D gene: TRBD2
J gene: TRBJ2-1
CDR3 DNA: TGTGCCAGCAGTTTTACTAGCGGGGTATACAATGAGCAGTTCTTC
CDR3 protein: CASSFTSGVYNEQFF

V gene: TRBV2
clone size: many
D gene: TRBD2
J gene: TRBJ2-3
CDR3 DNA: TGTGCCAGCAGTGAAGGTCGACTAGCGTACACAGATACGCAGTATTTT
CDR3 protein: CASSEGRLAYTDTQYF

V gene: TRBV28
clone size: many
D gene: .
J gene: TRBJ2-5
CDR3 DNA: TGTGCCAGCAGTTTATGGCAACAAGAGACCCAGTACTTC
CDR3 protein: CASSLWQQETQYF